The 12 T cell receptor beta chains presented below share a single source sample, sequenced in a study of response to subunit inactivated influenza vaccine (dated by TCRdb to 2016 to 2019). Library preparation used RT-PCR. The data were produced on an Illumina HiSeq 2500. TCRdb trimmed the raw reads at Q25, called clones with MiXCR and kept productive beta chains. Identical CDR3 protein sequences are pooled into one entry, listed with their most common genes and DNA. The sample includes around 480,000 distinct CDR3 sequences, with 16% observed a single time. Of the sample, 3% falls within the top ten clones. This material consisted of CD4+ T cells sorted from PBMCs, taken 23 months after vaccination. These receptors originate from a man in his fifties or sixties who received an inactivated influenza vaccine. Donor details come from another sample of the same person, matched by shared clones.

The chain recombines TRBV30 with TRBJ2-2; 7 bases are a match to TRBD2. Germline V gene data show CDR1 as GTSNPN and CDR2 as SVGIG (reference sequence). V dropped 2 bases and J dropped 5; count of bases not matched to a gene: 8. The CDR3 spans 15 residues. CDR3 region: CAWSMGGRRTGELFF. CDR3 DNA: TGTGCCTGGAGTATGGGAGGGAGAAGAACCGGGGAGCTGTTTTTT.

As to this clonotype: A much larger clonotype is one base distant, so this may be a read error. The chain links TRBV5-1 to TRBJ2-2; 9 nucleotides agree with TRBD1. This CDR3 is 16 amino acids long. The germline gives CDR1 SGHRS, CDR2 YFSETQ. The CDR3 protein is CASSLTGGRDTRELFF. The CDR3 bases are TGCGCCAGCAGCCTTACAGGGGGCAGAGACACCAGGGAGCTGTTTTTT.

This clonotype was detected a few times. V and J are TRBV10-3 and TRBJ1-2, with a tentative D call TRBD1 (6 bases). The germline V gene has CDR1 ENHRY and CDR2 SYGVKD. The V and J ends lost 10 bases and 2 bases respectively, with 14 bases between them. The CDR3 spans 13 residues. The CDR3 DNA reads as TGTGCCACTAGGGGGGCAGAGAACTATGGCTACACCTTC. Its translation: CATRGAENYGYTF.

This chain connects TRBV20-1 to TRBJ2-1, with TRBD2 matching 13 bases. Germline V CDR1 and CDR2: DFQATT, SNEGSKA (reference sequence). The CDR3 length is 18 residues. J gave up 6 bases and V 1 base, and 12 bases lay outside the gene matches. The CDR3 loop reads CSARGGLAGKFGRNEQFF. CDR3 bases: TGCAGTGCTAGAGGGGGACTAGCGGGAAAGTTTGGCCGCAATGAGCAGTTCTTC.

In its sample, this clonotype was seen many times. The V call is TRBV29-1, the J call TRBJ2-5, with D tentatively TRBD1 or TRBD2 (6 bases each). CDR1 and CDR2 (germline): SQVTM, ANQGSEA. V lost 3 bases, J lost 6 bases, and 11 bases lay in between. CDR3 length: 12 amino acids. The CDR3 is CSVDEGGKTQYF. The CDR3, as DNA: TGCAGCGTTGATGAGGGGGGAAAGACCCAGTACTTC.

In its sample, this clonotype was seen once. In nucleotides, the CDR3 is TGTGCCAGCAGTCCCCGGTACTTCGGGAATGAGCAGTTCTTC. Amino acids: CASSPRYFGNEQFF. V and J are TRBV12-3 or TRBV12-4 and TRBJ2-1, with no clear D. V shed 5 bases and J shed 7 bases, with 15 bases lying between them. This CDR3 is 14 amino acids long.

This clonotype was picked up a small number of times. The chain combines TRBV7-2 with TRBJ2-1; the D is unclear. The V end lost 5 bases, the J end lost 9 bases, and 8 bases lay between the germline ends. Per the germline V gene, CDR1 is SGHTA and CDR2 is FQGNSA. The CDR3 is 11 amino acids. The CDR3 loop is CASSLIREQFF. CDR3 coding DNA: TGTGCCAGCAGCCTCATTCGTGAGCAGTTCTTC.

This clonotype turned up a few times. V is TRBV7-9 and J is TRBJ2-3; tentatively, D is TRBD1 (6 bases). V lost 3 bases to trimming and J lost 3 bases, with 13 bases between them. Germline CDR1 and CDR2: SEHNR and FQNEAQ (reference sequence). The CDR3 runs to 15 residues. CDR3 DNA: TGTGCCAGCAGCTTGTTGGGGGCTGGGACAGATACGCAGTATTTT. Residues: CASSLLGAGTDTQYF.

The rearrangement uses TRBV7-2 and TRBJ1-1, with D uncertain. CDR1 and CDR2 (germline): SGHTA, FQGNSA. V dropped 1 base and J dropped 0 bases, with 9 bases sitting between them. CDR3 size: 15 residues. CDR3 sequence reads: CASSLGTYMNTEAFF. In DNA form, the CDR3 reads TGTGCCAGCAGCTTAGGGACGTACATGAACACTGAAGCTTTCTTT.

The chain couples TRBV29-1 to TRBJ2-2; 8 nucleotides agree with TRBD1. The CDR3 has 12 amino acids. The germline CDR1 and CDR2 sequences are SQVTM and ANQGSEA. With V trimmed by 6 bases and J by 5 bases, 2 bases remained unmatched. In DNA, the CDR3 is TGCAGCGTCGACAGGGGTACCGGGGAGCTGTTTTTT. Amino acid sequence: CSVDRGTGELFF.

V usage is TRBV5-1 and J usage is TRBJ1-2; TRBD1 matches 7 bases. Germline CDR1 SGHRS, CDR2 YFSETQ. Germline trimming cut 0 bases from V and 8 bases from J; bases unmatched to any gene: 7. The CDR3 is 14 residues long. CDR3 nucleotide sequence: TGCGCCAGCAGCTTGGGAATTACAGGGGAGGGCTACACCTTC. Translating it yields CASSLGITGEGYTF.

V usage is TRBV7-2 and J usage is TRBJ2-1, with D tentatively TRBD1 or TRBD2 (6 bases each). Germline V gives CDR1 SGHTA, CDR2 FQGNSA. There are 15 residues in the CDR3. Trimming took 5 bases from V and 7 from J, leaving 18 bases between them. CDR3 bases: TGTGCCAGCAGCATTAGCACGGGGGCCCCTAATGAGCAGTTCTTC. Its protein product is CASSISTGAPNEQFF.